The 30 T cell receptor beta chains listed next were all sequenced from one sample in a study of CD8+ T cells in alopecia areata. Sequencing used cDNA as its template, made by extracting RNA and reverse transcribing it. Assay: immunoSEQ multiplex PCR; the TCRdb copy retains only in-frame clones and omits some. The data show roughly 98,000 clones, 61% seen once. Treatment meaning: oral pan-JAK inhibitor, 5-10 mg twice daily. The sample here was CD8+ T cells sorted from blood, taken at week 4, from a patient treated with tofacitinib. The receptors originated from a human donor with alopecia areata.

This clone occurred once. This chain links TRBV27 with TRBJ2-7; no clear D. The CDR3 is 14 amino acids. V was shortened by 2 bases and J by 0 bases, with 8 bases between the two germline ends. The V gene's germline CDR1 is MNHEY and CDR2 SMNVEV (reference sequence). As DNA, the CDR3 is TGTGCCAGCAGTTTAAGCCCGGACTCCTACGAGCAGTACTTC. It encodes CASSLSPDSYEQYF.

The genes are TRBV11-1 and TRBJ1-6; D is perhaps TRBD1 (5 bases). CDR3 length equals 12 residues. Per the germline V gene, CDR1 is SGHAT and CDR2 is FQDESV (reference sequence). The V end was cut by 5 bases, the J end by 10 bases, with 9 bases between. In DNA form, the CDR3 reads TGTGCCAGCAGCACCGGGGACTCACCCCTCCACTTT. It is translated as CASSTGDSPLHF.

The J gene is TRBJ1-2, the V gene TRBV7-9; 7 nucleotides match TRBD1. V dropped 4 bases and J dropped 0; count of bases not matched to a gene: 8. Germline CDR1 is SEHNR and CDR2 is FQNEAQ (reference sequence). The CDR3 runs 16 residues. CDR3: CASSWTTGEANYGYTF. The DNA of the CDR3 is TGTGCCAGCAGCTGGACTACAGGGGAAGCTAACTATGGCTACACCTTC.

This clone turned up a few times. The J gene is TRBJ2-1, the V gene TRBV27, with TRBD2 matching 12 bases. The V gene end was trimmed by 3 bases and the J gene end by 0 bases; junction bases not matched to a gene: 0. This CDR3 is built from 16 residues. Germline values: CDR1 MNHEY, CDR2 SMNVEV (reference sequence). The CDR3 region has the DNA TGTGCCAGCAGTTTGACTAGCGGGAGCTCCTACAATGAGCAGTTCTTC. This encodes CASSLTSGSSYNEQFF.

V gene TRBV4-1 combines with J gene TRBJ2-1; no firm D call. CDR1 and CDR2 (germline): MGHRA, YSYEKL. Between the trimmed V and J ends, which lost 4 bases and 4 bases, there was a span of 8 bases. The CDR3 runs 13 residues. The CDR3 DNA is TGCGCCAGCAGCCGGATTGGATACAATGAGCAGTTCTTC. Translating it yields CASSRIGYNEQFF.

This clone has only a few counts. This chain uses TRBV27 with TRBJ1-4; possibly TRBD1 for D (5 bases). The CDR3 runs to 16 residues. Trimming took 6 bases from V and 1 from J, leaving 15 bases between them. Per the germline V gene, CDR1 is MNHEY and CDR2 is SMNVEV (reference sequence). The CDR3 region has the DNA TGTGCCAGCAGACCAGGGACGCAGGGAACTAATGAAAAACTGTTTTTT. Its translation is CASRPGTQGTNEKLFF.

This clone appeared a single time. This sequence joins TRBV6-5 and TRBJ2-1, with D unclear. V was shortened by 0 bases and J by 7 bases, with 7 bases between the two germline ends. The CDR3 is made up of 13 amino acids. Germline CDR1 MNHEY, CDR2 SVGAGI. In DNA, the CDR3 is TGTGCCAGCAGTTACTCGAGTAGGAATGAGCAGTTCTTC. This codes for CASSYSSRNEQFF.

CDR3 nucleotides: TGTGCCATCAGCTCAGGTGGCAATGAGCAGTTCTTC. Its translation is CAISSGGNEQFF. The genes are TRBV10-3 and TRBJ2-1, with no clear D. CDR3 size: 12 residues. The V and J ends lost 6 bases and 6 bases respectively, with 9 bases between them. CDR1 is ENHRY, CDR2 SYGVKD, per germline.

V is TRBV4-2 and J is TRBJ2-3, with D maybe TRBD2 (5 bases). The V end was cut by 0 bases, the J end by 6 bases, with 16 bases between. Germline V gene lookup returns CDR1 LGHNA and CDR2 YNFKEQ. The CDR3 has 16 amino acids. DNA of the CDR3: TGTGCCAGCAGCCAAGATGGGGAGACTCCGGCGGATACGCAGTATTTT. Protein sequence: CASSQDGETPADTQYF.

This chain connects TRBV28 to TRBJ2-1; 10 bases are a match to TRBD2. Germline loops: CDR1 MDHEN, CDR2 SYDVKM. V gave up 8 bases and J gave up 3 bases; unmatched junction bases: 4. This CDR3 has 14 residues. DNA for the CDR3: TGTGCCAGCGGATCTAGCGGGAGCTACAATGAGCAGTTCTTC. This translates into CASGSSGSYNEQFF.

The chain combines TRBV13 with TRBJ2-7, with D perhaps matching TRBD1 (6 bases). Trimming took off 1 base at V and 2 bases at J, with 12 bases between the two ends. Germline lookup yields CDR1 PRHDT and CDR2 FYEKMQ (reference sequence). The CDR3 is 15 amino acids. This CDR3 reads CASSLEGQTPYEQYF. The CDR3 coding sequence is TGTGCCAGCAGCTTAGAAGGACAGACCCCCTACGAGCAGTACTTC.

The chain combines TRBV20-1 with TRBJ1-1; D unresolved. Germline CDR1 DFQATT, CDR2 SNEGSKA (reference sequence). Trimming took off 3 bases at V and 5 bases at J, with 4 bases between the two ends. The CDR3 is 10 residues long. The CDR3 nucleotides read TGCAGTGCTAGCAAGACTGAAGCTTTCTTT. Amino acid sequence: CSASKTEAFF.

This clone was picked up a small number of times. The rearrangement uses TRBV5-1 and TRBJ2-1; no reliable D call. The CDR3 contains 14 residues. Looked up from germline, CDR1 is SGHRS and CDR2 is YFSETQ. V was clipped by 0 bases and J by 5 bases, with 9 bases between them. This CDR3 is CASSLVGLNNEQFF. The CDR3 DNA reads TGCGCCAGCAGCTTGGTCGGTCTGAACAATGAGCAGTTCTTC.

V and J are TRBV29-1 and TRBJ1-2; 7 bases line up with TRBD1. The V segment lost 3 bases and the J segment 7 bases; nucleotides outside the gene matches: 5. Germline CDR1 is SQVTM and CDR2 is ANQGSEA. The CDR3 totals 12 residues. The CDR3 spells CSVELGGSGYTF. CDR3 DNA: TGCAGCGTTGAGCTAGGGGGCAGTGGCTACACCTTC.

The chain joins TRBV27 to TRBJ2-7; 8 nucleotides line up with TRBD2. The CDR3 has 16 residues. V shed 5 bases, J shed 2 bases, and the junction held 11 bases outside the gene matches. Germline CDR1 is MNHEY and CDR2 is SMNVEV (reference sequence). The CDR3 protein is CASSPVSGSPAYEQYF. CDR3 coding DNA: TGTGCCAGCAGTCCTGTAAGCGGGAGCCCGGCCTACGAGCAGTACTTC.

The chain joins TRBV9 to TRBJ1-1; D uncertain. Per germline, CDR1 SGDLS and CDR2 YYNGEE. The CDR3 has 13 amino acids. Trimming removed 0 bases at V and 9 bases at J, with 12 bases between. CDR3 sequence: CASSVDDSPQAFF. CDR3 DNA: TGTGCCAGCAGCGTAGACGACTCCCCGCAAGCTTTCTTT. Based on the CDR3 plus reference TRBV9 and TRBJ1-1, the full variable domain is DSGVTQTPKHLITATGQRVTLRCSPRSGDLSVYWYQQSLDQGLQFLIQYYNGEERAKGNILERFSAQQFPDLHSELNLSSLELGDSALYFCASSVDDSPQAFFGQGTRLTVV.

V gene TRBV27 combines with J gene TRBJ2-3; 7 positions match TRBD2. V shed 5 bases, J shed 0 bases, and the junction held 5 bases outside the gene matches. The CDR3 has 15 amino acids. Germline assignment: CDR1 MNHEY and CDR2 SMNVEV (reference sequence). CDR3 sequence (DNA): TGTGCCAGCAGTATAGCGGGCCATAGCACAGATACGCAGTATTTT. This gives the protein CASSIAGHSTDTQYF.

The sample holds one count of this clone. This sequence joins TRBV7-9 and TRBJ2-5; D remains unclear. The CDR3 loop spans 13 amino acids. Between the trimmed V and J ends, which lost 3 bases and 5 bases, there was a span of 10 bases. CDR1 is SEHNR, CDR2 FQNEAQ, per germline (reference sequence). CDR3 in amino acids: CASSLASQETQYF. The DNA for the CDR3 is TGTGCCAGCAGCTTGGCCTCCCAGGAGACCCAGTACTTC. Based on the CDR3 plus reference TRBV7-9 and TRBJ2-5, the full variable domain is DTGVSQNPRHKITKRGQNVTFRCDPISEHNRLYWYRQTLGQGPEFLTYFQNEAQLEKSRLLSDRFSAERPKGSFSTLEIQRTEQGDSAMYLCASSLASQETQYFGPGTRLLVL.

The chain uses TRBV7-8 and TRBJ2-3, with TRBD2 matching over 11 bases. V lost 3 bases to trimming and J lost 2 bases; unmatched junction nucleotides: 7. Germline assignment: CDR1 SGHVS and CDR2 FQNEAQ. The CDR3 is made up of 17 amino acids. CDR3: CASSFGTSGENTDTQYF. Written as DNA, the CDR3 is TGTGCCAGCAGCTTTGGGACTAGCGGAGAGAACACAGATACGCAGTATTTT.

The J gene is TRBJ1-2, the V gene TRBV15, with 9 bases aligning to TRBD1. CDR1 and CDR2 from the germline V gene are LNHNV and YYDKDF (reference sequence). The CDR3 covers 16 residues. With V trimmed by 4 bases and J by 4 bases, 10 bases remained unmatched. The CDR3 sequence is CATSTVAGQGSYGYTF. Written as DNA, the CDR3 is TGTGCCACCAGCACCGTTGCGGGACAGGGAAGCTATGGCTACACCTTC.

The genes are TRBV5-1 and TRBJ2-2; D gene unclear. The germline V and J ends were trimmed by 1 base and 4 bases, with 8 bases remaining between them. Germline values: CDR1 SGHRS, CDR2 YFSETQ. This CDR3 is 14 amino acids long. This CDR3 is CASSLIQLTGELFF. The CDR3 DNA reads as TGCGCCAGCAGCTTGATACAGCTCACCGGGGAGCTGTTTTTT.

This clone was counted a few times. This chain connects TRBV13 to TRBJ1-2; maybe TRBD1 (5 bases). This CDR3 comprises 14 residues. Trimming stripped 4 bases from V and 2 bases from J, with 11 bases between. Germline V gene lookup returns CDR1 PRHDT and CDR2 FYEKMQ (reference sequence). CDR3 protein: CASSSLGGNYGYTF. CDR3 DNA: TGTGCCAGCAGCTCGCTCGGGGGAAACTATGGCTACACCTTC.

The chain combines TRBV6-5 with TRBJ2-7, with 10 bases identical to TRBD2. The CDR3 sequence is 15 residues long. The germline V gene has CDR1 MNHEY and CDR2 SVGAGI. Trimming took 5 bases from V and 7 from J; bases not matched to a gene: 11. CDR3 in amino acids: CASSPRTSGVGEQYF. The CDR3 DNA reads TGTGCCAGCAGTCCCCGGACTAGCGGTGTGGGGGAGCAGTACTTC.

V and J are TRBV29-1 and TRBJ1-4; tentatively, D is TRBD1 (5 bases). The ends were cut back, 4 bases at V and 6 bases at J, with 15 bases in the middle. Germline CDR1 is SQVTM and CDR2 is ANQGSEA. The CDR3 consists of 14 residues. CDR3 loop: CSVGQGRIHEKLFF. The CDR3 DNA follows: TGCAGCGTTGGGCAGGGAAGGATTCATGAAAAACTGTTTTTT. The full variable domain, with the rest looked up from reference TRBV29-1 and TRBJ1-4, is SAVISQKPSRDICQRGTSLTIQCQVDSQVTMMFWYRQQPGQSLTLIATANQGSEATYESGFVIDKFPISRPNLTFSTLTVSNMSPEDSSIYLCSVGQGRIHEKLFFGSGTQLSVL.

The J gene is TRBJ2-3, the V gene TRBV28, with D hard to call. The CDR3 covers 16 residues. The V end lost 1 base, the J end lost 1 base, and 12 bases lay between the germline ends. Looked up from germline, CDR1 is MDHEN and CDR2 is SYDVKM. The CDR3 region is CASSLSVLSGTDTQYF. DNA of the CDR3: TGTGCCAGCAGTTTATCCGTACTAAGCGGCACAGATACGCAGTATTTT.

This chain joins TRBV7-9 and TRBJ2-1; the D is unclear. V was cut by 5 bases and J by 1 base, with 6 bases left in between. The CDR3 has 13 amino acids. Germline V lookup: CDR1 SEHNR, CDR2 FQNEAQ (reference sequence). In DNA, the CDR3 is TGTGCCAGCAGCGGTAATTCCTACAATGAGCAGTTCTTC. Translation: CASSGNSYNEQFF.

This clone was picked up a small number of times. The chain is built from TRBV6-5 and TRBJ2-3, with TRBD2 matching 7 bases. The germline V gene has CDR1 MNHEY and CDR2 SVGAGI. V was clipped by 2 bases and J by 2 bases; unmatched bases: 4. The CDR3 runs 15 residues. CDR3 sequence: CASSYDGGSTDTQYF. CDR3 DNA sequence: TGTGCCAGCAGTTACGACGGGGGGTCCACAGATACGCAGTATTTT.

This clone was seen a few times. This chain uses TRBV6-1 with TRBJ1-1, with 7 bases identical to TRBD1. The CDR3 covers 16 residues. V shed 2 bases and J 2 bases; nucleotides not matched to a gene: 8. CDR1 is MNHNS and CDR2 is SASEGT in the germline V gene. Here the CDR3 DNA reads TGTGCCAGCAGTGAACTTCCGACAGGGCTAAACACTGAAGCTTTCTTT. Translated, it gives CASSELPTGLNTEAFF.

This clone was counted only a few times. The gene calls are TRBV5-1 and TRBJ2-7; TRBD2 matches 7 bases. The CDR3 sequence is 15 residues long. Looked up from germline, CDR1 is SGHRS and CDR2 is YFSETQ. J was trimmed by 0 bases and V by 4 bases; bases with no gene match: 7. The CDR3 is CASSRTSVDSYEQYF. The DNA for the CDR3 is TGCGCCAGCAGCAGAACTAGCGTTGACTCCTACGAGCAGTACTTC.

This clone showed up just once. The rearrangement links TRBV9 to TRBJ1-2; TRBD1 aligns across 9 bases. CDR3 size: 17 residues. The germline V gene encodes CDR1 SGDLS and CDR2 YYNGEE. The V gene end was trimmed by 3 bases and the J gene end by 1 base; junction bases not matched to a gene: 10. CDR3 nucleotides: TGTGCCAGCAGCGCGCCCATACAGGGGGCGGGTAACTATGGCTACACCTTC. Translating it yields CASSAPIQGAGNYGYTF.